The source of this T cell receptor beta chain is a study of blood T cell repertoires in COVID-19. Some clones are missing from TCRdb's copy, which holds only in-frame ones; the method was immunoSEQ multiplex PCR. The sample has 250,000 to 300,000 clones; just under 90% are singletons. Individuals drawn from under 30 US areas were roughly 18 to 95 years old. In assigning cohorts, the study relied on participant-reported clinical history. The CDR3 loop spans 14 amino acids. The V end was cut by 5 bases, the J end by 9 bases, with 14 bases between. CDR1 is SGHVS and CDR2 is FNYEAQ in the germline V gene.

This chain joins TRBV7-6 and TRBJ1-6; D gene unclear. The TCR comes from a woman in her sixties or seventies who had recovered from COVID-19. Sample: PBMCs or T cells enriched from blood (not recorded which). CDR3 amino acids: CASSGGRAPSPLHF. The CDR3 coding sequence is TGTGCCAGCAGCGGTGGGCGGGCACCTTCACCCCTCCACTTT.